The 9 T cell receptor beta chains presented below share a single source sample, sequenced in a study of molecular identifiers for immune sequencing clone quantification. Via MiXCR, TCRdb re-called the PCR reads, giving one row per CDR3 protein. In the table there are about 640,000 distinct CDR3 sequences, 15% to 20% of which are singletons. The sequencing sample was made of naive CD8+ T cells from blood, with Jurkat cell RNA spiked in. Specified subset: FACS-sorted CD8+CD4-CCR7+CD45RA+ naive T cells. The origin of the receptors is a human donor in good health. Some libraries in this study had Jurkat cell RNA spiked in.

This clonotype has at least ten counts. V is TRBV5-6 and J is TRBJ1-4; D is ambiguous. Germline CDR1 SGHDT, CDR2 YYEEEE. This CDR3 region has 14 residues. Trimming pared 3 bases from V and 1 base from J, leaving 7 bases between. DNA for the CDR3: TGTGCCAGCAGCTACCCGGAAACTAATGAAAAACTGTTTTTT. It translates to CASSYPETNEKLFF.

This clonotype was detected ten times or more. The V call is TRBV9, the J call TRBJ1-1, with D possibly matching TRBD1 (5 bases). V was cut by 0 bases and J by 8 bases, with 14 bases left in between. CDR3 length: 14 amino acids. Germline V gene data show CDR1 as SGDLS and CDR2 as YYNGEE. As DNA, the CDR3 is TGTGCCAGCAGCGTAGGAGGGACCGGATCCGAAGCTTTCTTT. This sequence encodes CASSVGGTGSEAFF.

This clonotype has more than one count but fewer than ten. This chain links TRBV2 with TRBJ2-7; D uncertain. The CDR3 has 14 amino acids. Germline CDR1 SNHLY, CDR2 FYNNEI. V lost 1 base and J lost 2, with 9 bases in between. The CDR3 spells CASSEGPAAYEQYF. CDR3 nucleotide sequence: TGTGCCAGCAGTGAAGGGCCGGCAGCCTACGAGCAGTACTTC.

This clonotype was picked up a small number of times. The rearrangement links TRBV11-2 to TRBJ2-1, with TRBD2 identical over 16 bases. The CDR3 contains 16 residues. The J segment lost 6 bases and the V segment lost 5 bases, leaving 4 bases of the junction unmatched. The germline V gene encodes CDR1 SGHAT and CDR2 FQNNGV. This CDR3 is CASSVGTSGRGNEQFF. The CDR3 nucleotides read TGTGCCAGCAGCGTCGGGACTAGCGGGAGGGGCAATGAGCAGTTCTTC.

This clonotype appeared many times. The CDR3 nucleotides read TGTGCCAGCAGCCTACCGCCTGTTAGGGGGGGGCCGGCGCATGAGCAGTTCTTC. It specifies CASSLPPVRGGPAHEQFF. The V call is TRBV7-6, the J call TRBJ2-1, with a tentative D call TRBD2 (7 bases). V dropped 5 bases and J dropped 8 bases, with 28 bases sitting between them. Germline loops: CDR1 SGHVS, CDR2 FNYEAQ. There are 18 residues in the CDR3. The full variable domain, in which reference TRBV7-6 and TRBJ2-1 provide the parts outside the CDR3, is GAGVSQSPRYKVTKRGQDVALRCDPISGHVSLYWYRQALGQGPEFLTYFNYEAQQDKSGLPNDRFSAERPEGSISTLTIQRTEQRDSAMYRCASSLPPVRGGPAHEQFFGPGTRLTVL.

This clonotype was observed a single time. A much larger clonotype is one base distant, so this may be a read error. The V and J genes are TRBV19 and TRBJ1-2, with D unclear. The germline V gene has CDR1 LNHDA and CDR2 SQIVND (reference sequence). The CDR3 runs 12 residues. As DNA, the CDR3 is TGTACCAGTAGTATAACTAACTATGGCTACACCTTC. Protein product: CTSSITNYGYTF.

There are many counts of this clonotype. The CDR3 coding sequence is TGTGCCAGCAGCCAAGATTGGGATGAGCAGTTCTTC. This gives the protein CASSQDWDEQFF. V gene TRBV14 combines with J gene TRBJ2-1; D ambiguous. Germline loops: CDR1 SGHDN, CDR2 FVKESK. V was pared by 0 bases and J by 8 bases, with 5 bases between. This CDR3 contains 12 residues.

This clonotype has a handful of counts. The chain joins TRBV7-9 to TRBJ2-2, with D maybe TRBD1 (6 bases). The V gene's germline CDR1 is SEHNR and CDR2 FQNEAQ (reference sequence). The germline V and J ends were trimmed by 1 base and 4 bases, with 13 bases remaining between them. This CDR3 has 16 residues. The CDR3 is CASSLDQGRGTGELFF. The CDR3 bases are TGTGCCAGCAGCTTAGATCAGGGGCGCGGCACCGGGGAGCTGTTTTTT.

This clonotype was seen repeatedly, ten times or more. The chain combines TRBV27 with TRBJ2-7; 7 positions match TRBD2. Germline CDR1 and CDR2: MNHEY and SMNVEV (reference sequence). This CDR3 is built from 16 residues. The V gene end was trimmed by 5 bases and the J gene end by 2 bases; junction bases not matched to a gene: 12. For the CDR3, the DNA is TGTGCCAGCAGTCGGGCCCCACTAGCGCTCACCTACGAGCAGTACTTC. Protein product: CASSRAPLALTYEQYF.